This T cell receptor (beta chain) is from a study of shared clonotypes between healthy human individuals. Study findings and constraints: Rarefaction exposed incomplete sorted-subset sequencing despite large depth.

Naive-designated CD8 cells lacked CD45RO, were positively enriched for CCR7, and omitted terminally differentiated effector memory CD45RA+ cells. Regarding this clone: Its antigen is as yet unknown.

Measured with immunoSEQ multiplex PCR; TCRdb has only the in-frame clones, and not every one. The sample consists of around 1,900,000 clones, 93% of them appearing once. This CDR3 has 16 residues. Germline CDR1 SNHLY, CDR2 FYNNEI. Trimming cost V 3 bases and J 5 bases; bases outside gene matches: 12. This TCR came from a man aged 18 to 30 in good health. Some clones in this sample may be carry-over from other donors' samples. The sample comprised naive CD8+ T cells from PBMCs. This sequence joins TRBV2 and TRBJ2-7; TRBD1 matches at 8 bases. CDR3 protein: CASSERRQGSFHEQYF. The DNA for the CDR3 is TGTGCCAGCAGTGAGAGGAGACAGGGGAGTTTCCACGAGCAGTACTTC.